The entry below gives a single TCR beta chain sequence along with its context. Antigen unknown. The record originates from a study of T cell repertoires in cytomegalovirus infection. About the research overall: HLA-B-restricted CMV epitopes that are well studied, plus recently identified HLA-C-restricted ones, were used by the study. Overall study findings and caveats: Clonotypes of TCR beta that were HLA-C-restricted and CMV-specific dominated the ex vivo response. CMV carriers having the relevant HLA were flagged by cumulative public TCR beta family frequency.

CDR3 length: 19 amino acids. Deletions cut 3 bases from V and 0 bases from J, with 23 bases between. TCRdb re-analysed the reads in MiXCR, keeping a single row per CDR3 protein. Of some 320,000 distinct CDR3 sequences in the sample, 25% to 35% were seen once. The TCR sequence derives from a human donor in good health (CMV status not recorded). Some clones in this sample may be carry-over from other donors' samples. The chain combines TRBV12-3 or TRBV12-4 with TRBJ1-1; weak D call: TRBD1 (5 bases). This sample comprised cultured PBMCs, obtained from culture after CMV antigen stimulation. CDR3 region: CASSLKWVLMGQMNTEAFF. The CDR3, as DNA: TGTGCCAGCAGTTTGAAGTGGGTCCTCATGGGGCAAATGAACACTGAAGCTTTCTTT.